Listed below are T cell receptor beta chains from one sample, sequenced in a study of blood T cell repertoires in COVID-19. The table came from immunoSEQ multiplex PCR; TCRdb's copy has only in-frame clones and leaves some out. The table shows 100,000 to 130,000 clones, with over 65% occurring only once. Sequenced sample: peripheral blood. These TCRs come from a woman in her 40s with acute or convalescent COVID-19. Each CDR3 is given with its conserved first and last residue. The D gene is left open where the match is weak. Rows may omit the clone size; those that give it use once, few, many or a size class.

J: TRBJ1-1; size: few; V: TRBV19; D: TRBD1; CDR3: CASRDRDTEAFF; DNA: TGTGCCAGTAGGGACAGGGACACTGAAGCTTTCTTT
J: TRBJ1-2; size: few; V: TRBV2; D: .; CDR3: CAGSLGGEYGYTF; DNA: TGTGCCGGTTCCCTCGGGGGAGAGTATGGCTACACCTTC
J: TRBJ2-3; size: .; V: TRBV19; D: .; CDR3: CASSGASGADTQYF; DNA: TGTGCCAGTAGTGGGGCTAGTGGGGCAGATACGCAGTATTTT
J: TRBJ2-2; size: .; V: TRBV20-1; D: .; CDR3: CSATVDGELFF; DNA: TGCAGTGCTACTGTAGACGGGGAGCTGTTTTTT
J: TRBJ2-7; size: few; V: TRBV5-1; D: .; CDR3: CASSPETQSSYEQYF; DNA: TGCGCCAGCAGCCCGGAGACGCAAAGCTCCTACGAGCAGTACTTC
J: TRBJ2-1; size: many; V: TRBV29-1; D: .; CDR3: CSVKLSAGYEQFF; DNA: TGCAGCGTTAAGCTCTCTGCGGGGTACGAGCAGTTCTTC
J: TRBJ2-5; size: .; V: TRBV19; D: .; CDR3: CASSIDAGETQYF; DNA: TGTGCCAGTAGTATCGATGCAGGAGAGACCCAGTACTTC
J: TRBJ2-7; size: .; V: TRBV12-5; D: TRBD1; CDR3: CASGPTGGTYEQYF; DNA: TGTGCTAGTGGACCGACAGGGGGAACGTACGAGCAGTACTTC
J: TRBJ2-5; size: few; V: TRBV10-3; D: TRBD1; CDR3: CAISATGAPQETQYF; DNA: TGTGCCATCAGTGCCACAGGGGCCCCCCAAGAGACCCAGTACTTC
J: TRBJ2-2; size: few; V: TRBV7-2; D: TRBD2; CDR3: CASSRRGLAGNTGELFF; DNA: TGTGCCAGCAGCAGGAGGGGACTAGCGGGAAACACCGGGGAGCTGTTTTTT
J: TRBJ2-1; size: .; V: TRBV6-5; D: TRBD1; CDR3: CASSYGDSHNEQFF; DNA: TGTGCCAGCAGTTATGGGGACAGCCACAATGAGCAGTTCTTC
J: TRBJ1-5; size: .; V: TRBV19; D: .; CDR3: CASNRSGGLNQPQHF; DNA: TGTGCCAGTAACCGATCGGGGGGGCTGAATCAGCCCCAGCATTTT
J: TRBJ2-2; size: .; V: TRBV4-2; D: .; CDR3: CASSQDPGTGELFF; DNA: TGTGCCAGCAGCCAAGATCCGGGCACCGGGGAGCTGTTTTTT
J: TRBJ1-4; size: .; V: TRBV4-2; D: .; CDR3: CASSQESMGQYNEKLFF; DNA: TGTGCCAGCAGCCAAGAGTCTATGGGGCAGTATAATGAAAAACTGTTTTTT
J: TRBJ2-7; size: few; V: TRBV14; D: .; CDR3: CASSQVSTWSSYEQYF; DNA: TGTGCCAGCAGCCAAGTTAGTACCTGGAGTAGCTACGAGCAGTACTTC
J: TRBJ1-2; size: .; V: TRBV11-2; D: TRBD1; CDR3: CASSLSGQGAYGYTF; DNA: TGTGCCAGCAGCTTATCGGGACAGGGGGCCTATGGCTACACCTTC
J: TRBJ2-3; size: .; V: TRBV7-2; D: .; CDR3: CASSLVGGGTDTQYF; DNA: TGTGCCAGCAGCTTAGTCGGCGGTGGCACAGATACGCAGTATTTT
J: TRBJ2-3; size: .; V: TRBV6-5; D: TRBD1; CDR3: CASRDRTGSAFYF; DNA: TGTGCCAGCAGGGACCGGACAGGGAGCGCCTTCTATTTT
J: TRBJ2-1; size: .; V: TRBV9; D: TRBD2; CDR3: CASSASAGGVNNEQFF; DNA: TGTGCCAGCAGCGCTTCAGCGGGGGGAGTTAACAATGAGCAGTTCTTC
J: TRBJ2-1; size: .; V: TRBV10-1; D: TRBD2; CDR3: CASSAHSGGAGEQFF; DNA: TGCGCCAGCAGTGCCCATAGCGGGGGGGCGGGTGAGCAGTTCTTC
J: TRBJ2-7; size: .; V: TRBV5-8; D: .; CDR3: CASSNRLDGEQYF; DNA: TGTGCCAGCAGCAACCGACTAGATGGCGAGCAGTACTTC
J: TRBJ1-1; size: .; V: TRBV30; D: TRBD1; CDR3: CAWGTGGIMNTEAFF; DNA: TGTGCCTGGGGGACAGGGGGTATCATGAACACTGAAGCTTTCTTT
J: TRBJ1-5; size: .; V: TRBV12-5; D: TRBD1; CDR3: CASGFGTVNQPQHF; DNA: TGTGCTAGTGGTTTTGGGACAGTCAATCAGCCCCAGCATTTT
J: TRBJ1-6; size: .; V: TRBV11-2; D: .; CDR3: CASSPGGVPLHF; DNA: TGTGCCAGCAGCCCGGGGGGAGTGCCCCTCCACTTT
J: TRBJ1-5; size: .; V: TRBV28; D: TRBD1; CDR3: CASRPTGGNQPQHF; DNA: TGTGCCAGCAGGCCTACAGGGGGGAATCAGCCCCAGCATTTT
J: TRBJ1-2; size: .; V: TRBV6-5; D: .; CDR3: CASRLPGTHGYTF; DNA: TGTGCCAGCAGACTCCCTGGTACCCATGGCTACACCTTC
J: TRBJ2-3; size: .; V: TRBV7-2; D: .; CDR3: CASSVGYTDTQYF; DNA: TGTGCCAGCAGCGTAGGTTATACAGATACGCAGTATTTT
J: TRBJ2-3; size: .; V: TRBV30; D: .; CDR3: CAWSRGATDTQYF; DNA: TGTGCCTGGAGTCGGGGGGCCACAGATACGCAGTATTTT
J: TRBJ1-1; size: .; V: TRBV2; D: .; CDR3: CASSLRTTDEAFF; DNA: TGTGCCAGCAGCCTTAGGACGACAGATGAAGCTTTCTTT
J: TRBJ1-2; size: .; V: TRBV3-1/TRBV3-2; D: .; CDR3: CASSQDSTSNYGYTF; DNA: TGTGCCAGCAGCCAAGATTCCACTTCTAACTATGGCTACACCTTC
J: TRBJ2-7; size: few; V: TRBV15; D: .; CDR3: CATSVEWTGGSGAYEQYF; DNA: TGTGCCACCAGCGTAGAGTGGACAGGCGGGTCGGGGGCCTACGAGCAGTACTTC
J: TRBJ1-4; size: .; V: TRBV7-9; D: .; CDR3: CASSLTTGSTNEKLFF; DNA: TGTGCCAGCAGCTTGACCACAGGGTCTACTAATGAAAAACTGTTTTTT
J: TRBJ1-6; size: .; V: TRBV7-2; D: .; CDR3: CASSLGPGADNSPLHF; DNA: TGTGCCAGCAGCCTGGGGCCAGGGGCTGATAATTCACCCCTCCACTTT
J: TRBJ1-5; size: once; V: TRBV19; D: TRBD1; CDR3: CASSNRPQGARNQPQHF; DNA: TGTGCCAGTAGTAACCGACCCCAGGGGGCTAGAAATCAGCCCCAGCATTTT
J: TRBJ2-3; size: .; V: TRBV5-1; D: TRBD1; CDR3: CASSLLGQGTDTQYF; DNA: TGCGCCAGCAGCTTGTTAGGACAGGGCACAGATACGCAGTATTTT
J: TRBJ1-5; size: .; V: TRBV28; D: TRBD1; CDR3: CASSKQPQGSQPQHF; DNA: TGTGCCAGCAGTAAACAACCACAGGGGTCCCAGCCCCAGCATTTT
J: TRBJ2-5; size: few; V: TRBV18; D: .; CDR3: CASSPPSEETQYF; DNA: TGTGCCAGCTCACCTCCGTCTGAGGAGACCCAGTACTTC
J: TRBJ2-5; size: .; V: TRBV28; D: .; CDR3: CASTPLLGLKETQYF; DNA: TGTGCCAGCACCCCCTTACTCGGACTGAAAGAGACCCAGTACTTC
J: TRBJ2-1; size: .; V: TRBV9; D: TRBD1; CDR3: CASTPQGQGHTEQFF; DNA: TGTGCCAGCACCCCCCAGGGACAGGGACACACTGAGCAGTTCTTC
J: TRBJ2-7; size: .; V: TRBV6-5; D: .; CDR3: CASSYSPDTTYEQYF; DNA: TGTGCCAGCAGTTACAGTCCGGACACAACCTACGAGCAGTACTTC
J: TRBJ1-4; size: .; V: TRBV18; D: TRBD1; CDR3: CASSPWTGGVDEKLFF; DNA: TGTGCCAGCTCACCATGGACAGGGGGAGTGGATGAAAAACTGTTTTTT
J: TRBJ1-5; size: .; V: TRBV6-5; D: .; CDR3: CASSYTGPSPQHF; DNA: TGTGCCAGCAGTTACACAGGTCCATCCCCCCAGCATTTT
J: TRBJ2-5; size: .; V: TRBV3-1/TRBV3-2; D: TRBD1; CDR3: CASSQVTGGVEETQYF; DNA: TGTGCCAGCAGCCAAGTAACAGGGGGAGTGGAAGAGACCCAGTACTTC
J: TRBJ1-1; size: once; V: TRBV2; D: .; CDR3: CASRTTTGFAEAFF; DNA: TGTGCCAGCAGGACGACTACAGGGTTTGCTGAAGCTTTCTTT
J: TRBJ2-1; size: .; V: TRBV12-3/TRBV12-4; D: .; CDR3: CASSLLGGHEQFF; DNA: TGTGCCAGCAGTTTACTTGGGGGCCATGAGCAGTTCTTC
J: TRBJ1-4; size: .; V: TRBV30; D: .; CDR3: CAWRRPWGDEKLFF; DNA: TGTGCCTGGAGACGACCTTGGGGGGATGAAAAACTGTTTTTT
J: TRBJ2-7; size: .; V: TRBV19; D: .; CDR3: CASSNGPVSSYEQYF; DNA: TGTGCCAGTAGTAATGGTCCTGTTAGCTCCTACGAGCAGTACTTC
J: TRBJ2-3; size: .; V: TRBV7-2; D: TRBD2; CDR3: CASSTTSGGTAGPDTQYF; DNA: TGTGCCAGCAGCACAACTAGCGGGGGGACAGCAGGGCCAGATACGCAGTATTTT
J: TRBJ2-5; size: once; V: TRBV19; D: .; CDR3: CASSIGRRGGEETQYF; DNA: TGTGCCAGTAGTATAGGCAGAAGGGGCGGCGAAGAGACCCAGTACTTC
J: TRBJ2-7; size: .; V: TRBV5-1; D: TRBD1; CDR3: CASSLGGTGDYEQYF; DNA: TGCGCCAGCAGCTTGGGAGGGACAGGGGACTACGAGCAGTACTTC
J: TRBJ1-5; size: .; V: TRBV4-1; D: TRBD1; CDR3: CASSQNRGVESNQPQHF; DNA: TGCGCCAGCAGCCAAAACAGGGGAGTAGAGAGCAATCAGCCCCAGCATTTT